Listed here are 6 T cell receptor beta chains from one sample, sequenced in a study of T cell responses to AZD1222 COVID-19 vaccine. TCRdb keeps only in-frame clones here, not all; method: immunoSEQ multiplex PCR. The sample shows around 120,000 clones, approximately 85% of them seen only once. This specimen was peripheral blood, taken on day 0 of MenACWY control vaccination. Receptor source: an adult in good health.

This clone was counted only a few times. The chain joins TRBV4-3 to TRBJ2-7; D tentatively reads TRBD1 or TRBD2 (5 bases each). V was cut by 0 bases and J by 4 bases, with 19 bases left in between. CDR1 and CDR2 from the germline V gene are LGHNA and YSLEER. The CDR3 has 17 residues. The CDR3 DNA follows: TGCGCCAGCAGCCAAGATGGACGGGGCAAATATCAATACGAGCAGTACTTC. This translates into CASSQDGRGKYQYEQYF.

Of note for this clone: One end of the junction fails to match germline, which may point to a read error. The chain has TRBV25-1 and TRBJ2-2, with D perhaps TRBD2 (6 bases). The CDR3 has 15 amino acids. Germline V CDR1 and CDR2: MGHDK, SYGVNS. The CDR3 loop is CASSEFGTETEELFF. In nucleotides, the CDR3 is TGTGCCAGCAGTGAATTTGGGACTGAGACCGAGGAGCTGTTTTTT.

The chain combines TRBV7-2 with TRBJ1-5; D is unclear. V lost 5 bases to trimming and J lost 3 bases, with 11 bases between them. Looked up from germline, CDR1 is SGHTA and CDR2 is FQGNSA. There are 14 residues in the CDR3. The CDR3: CASSPTLVNQPQHF. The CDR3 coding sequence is TGTGCCAGCAGCCCAACTCTAGTCAATCAGCCCCAGCATTTT.

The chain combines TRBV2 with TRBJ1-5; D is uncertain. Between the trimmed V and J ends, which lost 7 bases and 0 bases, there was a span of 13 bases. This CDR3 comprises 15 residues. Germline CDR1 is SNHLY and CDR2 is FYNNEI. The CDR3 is CASKNEGYSNQPQHF. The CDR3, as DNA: TGTGCCAGCAAAAACGAGGGCTATAGCAATCAGCCCCAGCATTTT. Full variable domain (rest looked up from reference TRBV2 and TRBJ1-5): EPEVTQTPSHQVTQMGQEVILRCVPISNHLYFYWYRQILGQKVEFLVSFYNNEISEKSEIFDDQFSVERPDGSNFTLKIRSTKLEDSAMYFCASKNEGYSNQPQHFGDGTRLSIL.

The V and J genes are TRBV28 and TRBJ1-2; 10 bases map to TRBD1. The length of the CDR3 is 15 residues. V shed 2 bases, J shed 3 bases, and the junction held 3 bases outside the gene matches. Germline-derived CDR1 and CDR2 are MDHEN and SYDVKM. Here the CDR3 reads CASSLVTGGYYGYTF. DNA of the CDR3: TGTGCCAGCAGTTTAGTGACAGGGGGCTACTATGGCTACACCTTC.

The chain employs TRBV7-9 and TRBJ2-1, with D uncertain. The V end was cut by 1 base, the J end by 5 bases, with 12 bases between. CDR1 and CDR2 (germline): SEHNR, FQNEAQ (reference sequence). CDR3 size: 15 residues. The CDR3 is CASSLDGRANNEQFF. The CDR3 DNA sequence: TGTGCCAGCAGCTTAGACGGCAGAGCTAACAATGAGCAGTTCTTC.